The present T cell receptor beta chain was sequenced within a study of T cells after yellow fever vaccination. Study observations and caveats: Reappearing after the booster were most of the clones from primary vaccination (about 95% CD4, approximately 88% CD8).

About this clonotype itself: The antigen is undetermined.

5'RACE template switching produced TCR cDNA carrying a universal primer site and UMIs. TCRdb redid the calling of the 5' RACE reads with MiXCR, one entry per CDR3 protein. The repertoire holds just under 600,000 distinct CDR3 sequences, 13% seen once, with over 11% in the top ten. V lost 6 bases, J lost 4 bases, and 14 bases lay in between. The germline V gene has CDR1 SGHRS and CDR2 YFSETQ. The CDR3 totals 13 residues. The chain employs TRBV5-1 and TRBJ2-7; D not resolved. This TCR derives from a man aged 30 to 39 who received the YFV17D yellow fever vaccine. The sample here was PBMCs, taken on the day of the yellow fever booster vaccination. The DNA for the CDR3 is TGCGCCAGCAAACTGAGGTCTCAGTACGAGCAGTACTTC. The encoded protein is CASKLRSQYEQYF.